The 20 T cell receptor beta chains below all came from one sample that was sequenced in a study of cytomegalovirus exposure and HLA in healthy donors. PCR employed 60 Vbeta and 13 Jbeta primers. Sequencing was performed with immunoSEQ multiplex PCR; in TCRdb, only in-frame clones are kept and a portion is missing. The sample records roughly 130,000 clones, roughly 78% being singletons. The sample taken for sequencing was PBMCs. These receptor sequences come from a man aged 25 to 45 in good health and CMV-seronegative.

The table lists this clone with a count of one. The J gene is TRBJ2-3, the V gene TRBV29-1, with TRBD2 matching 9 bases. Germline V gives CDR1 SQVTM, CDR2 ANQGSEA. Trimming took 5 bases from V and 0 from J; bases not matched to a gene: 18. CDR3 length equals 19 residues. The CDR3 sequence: CSVLGWGKLAGSSTDTQYF. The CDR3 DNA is TGCAGCGTTCTAGGGTGGGGCAAACTAGCGGGCTCTAGCACAGATACGCAGTATTTT.

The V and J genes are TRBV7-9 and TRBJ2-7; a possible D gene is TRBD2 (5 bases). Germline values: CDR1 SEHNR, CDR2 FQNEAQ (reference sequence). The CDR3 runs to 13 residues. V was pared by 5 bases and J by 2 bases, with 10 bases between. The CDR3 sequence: CASSAGRTYEQYF. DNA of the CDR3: TGTGCCAGCAGCGCGGGCAGAACCTACGAGCAGTACTTC. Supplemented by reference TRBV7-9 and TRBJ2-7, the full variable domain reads DTGVSQNPRHKITKRGQNVTFRCDPISEHNRLYWYRQTLGQGPEFLTYFQNEAQLEKSRLLSDRFSAERPKGSFSTLEIQRTEQGDSAMYLCASSAGRTYEQYFGPGTRLTVT.

CDR3 bases: TGCGCCAGCAGCCAAGACGTACAAATGAACACTGAAGCTTTCTTT. This encodes CASSQDVQMNTEAFF. The chain uses TRBV4-3 and TRBJ1-1; no clear D. CDR1 and CDR2 (germline): LGHNA, YSLEER. Trimming removed 0 bases from V and 0 bases from J, with 8 bases in between. The CDR3 runs 15 residues.

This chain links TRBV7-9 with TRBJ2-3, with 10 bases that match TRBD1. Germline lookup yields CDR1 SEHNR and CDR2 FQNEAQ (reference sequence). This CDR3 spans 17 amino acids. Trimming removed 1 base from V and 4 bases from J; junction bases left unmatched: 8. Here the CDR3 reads CASSLEVSGTGADTQYF. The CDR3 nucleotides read TGTGCCAGCAGCTTAGAAGTTTCGGGGACAGGGGCAGATACGCAGTATTTT.

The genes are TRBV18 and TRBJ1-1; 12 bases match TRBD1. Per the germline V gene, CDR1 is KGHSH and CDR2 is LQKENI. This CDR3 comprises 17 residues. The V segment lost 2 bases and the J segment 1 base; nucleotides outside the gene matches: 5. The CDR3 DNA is TGTGCCAGCTCACCAGCCGGGACAGGGGGCAGGAACACTGAAGCTTTCTTT. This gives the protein CASSPAGTGGRNTEAFF.

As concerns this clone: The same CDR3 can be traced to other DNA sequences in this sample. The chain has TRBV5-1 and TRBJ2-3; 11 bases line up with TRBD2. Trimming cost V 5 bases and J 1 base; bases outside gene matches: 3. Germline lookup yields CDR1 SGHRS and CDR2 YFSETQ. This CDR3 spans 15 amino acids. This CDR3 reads CASRPLAGGTDTQYF. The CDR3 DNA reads TGCGCCAGCAGGCCACTAGCGGGGGGCACAGATACGCAGTATTTT.

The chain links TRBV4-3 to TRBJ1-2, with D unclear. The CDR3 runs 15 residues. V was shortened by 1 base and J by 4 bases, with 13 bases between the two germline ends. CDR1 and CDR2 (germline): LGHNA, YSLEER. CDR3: CASSQGGGDPYGYTF. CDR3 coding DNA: TGCGCCAGCAGCCAAGGAGGAGGCGACCCCTATGGCTACACCTTC.

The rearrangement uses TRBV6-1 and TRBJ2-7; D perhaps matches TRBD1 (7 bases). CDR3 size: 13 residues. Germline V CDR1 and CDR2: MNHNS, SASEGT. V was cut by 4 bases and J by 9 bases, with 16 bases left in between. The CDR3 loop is CASSVDREDAQYF. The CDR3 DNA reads TGTGCCAGCAGTGTTGACAGGGAGGATGCGCAGTACTTC.

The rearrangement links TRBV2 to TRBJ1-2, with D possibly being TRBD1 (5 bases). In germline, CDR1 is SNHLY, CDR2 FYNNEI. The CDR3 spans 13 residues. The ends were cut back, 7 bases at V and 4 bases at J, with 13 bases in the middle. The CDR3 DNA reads TGTGCCAGCACGGACACGGGGGGCTATGGCTACACCTTC. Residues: CASTDTGGYGYTF.

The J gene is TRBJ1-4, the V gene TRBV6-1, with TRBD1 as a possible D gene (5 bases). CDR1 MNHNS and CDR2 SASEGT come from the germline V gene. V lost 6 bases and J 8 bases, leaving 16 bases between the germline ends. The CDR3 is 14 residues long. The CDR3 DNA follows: TGTGCCAGCAGGGGGGGGTGGGTCGAGGAAAAACTGTTTTTT. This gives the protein CASRGGWVEEKLFF.

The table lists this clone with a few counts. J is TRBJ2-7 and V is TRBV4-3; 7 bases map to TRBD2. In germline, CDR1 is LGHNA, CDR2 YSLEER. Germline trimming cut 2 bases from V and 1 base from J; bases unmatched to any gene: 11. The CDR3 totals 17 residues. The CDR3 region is CASSQTVRGGGSYEQYF. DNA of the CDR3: TGCGCCAGCAGCCAAACCGTACGCGGGGGAGGGTCCTACGAGCAGTACTTC.

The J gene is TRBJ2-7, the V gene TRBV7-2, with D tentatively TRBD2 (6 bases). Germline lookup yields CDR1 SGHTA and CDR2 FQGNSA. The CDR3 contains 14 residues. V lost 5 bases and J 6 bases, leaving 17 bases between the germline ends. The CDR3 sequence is CASSPRRGGGEQYF. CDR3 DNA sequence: TGTGCCAGCAGCCCTCGGCGGGGAGGAGGCGAGCAGTACTTC.

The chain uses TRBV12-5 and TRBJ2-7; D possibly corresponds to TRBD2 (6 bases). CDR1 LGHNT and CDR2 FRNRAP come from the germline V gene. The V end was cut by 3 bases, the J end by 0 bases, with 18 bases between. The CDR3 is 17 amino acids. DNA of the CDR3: TGTGCTAGTGGTTTTTCCCTTTCGGCTAGCGACTCCTACGAGCAGTACTTC. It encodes CASGFSLSASDSYEQYF.

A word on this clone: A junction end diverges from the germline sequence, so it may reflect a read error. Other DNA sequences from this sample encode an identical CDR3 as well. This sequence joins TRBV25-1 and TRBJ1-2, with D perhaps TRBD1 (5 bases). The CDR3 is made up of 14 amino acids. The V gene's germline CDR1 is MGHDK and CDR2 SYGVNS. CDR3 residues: CASSESGGSYGYTF. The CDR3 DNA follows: TGCGCCAGCAGTGAATCCGGGGGTAGCTATGGCTACACCTTC.

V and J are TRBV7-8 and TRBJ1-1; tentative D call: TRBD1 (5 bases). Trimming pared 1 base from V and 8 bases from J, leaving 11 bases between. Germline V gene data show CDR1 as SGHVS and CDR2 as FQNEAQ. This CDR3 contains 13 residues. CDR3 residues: CASSLGGGVEAFF. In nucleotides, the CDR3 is TGTGCCAGCAGCTTAGGGGGCGGGGTAGAAGCTTTCTTT.

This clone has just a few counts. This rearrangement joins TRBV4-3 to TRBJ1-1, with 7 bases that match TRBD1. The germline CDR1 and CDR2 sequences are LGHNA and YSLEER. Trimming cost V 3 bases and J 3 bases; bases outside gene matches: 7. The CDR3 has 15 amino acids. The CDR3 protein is CASSQLNQGDTEAFF. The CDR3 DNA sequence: TGCGCCAGCAGCCAGCTAAATCAGGGGGACACTGAAGCTTTCTTT.

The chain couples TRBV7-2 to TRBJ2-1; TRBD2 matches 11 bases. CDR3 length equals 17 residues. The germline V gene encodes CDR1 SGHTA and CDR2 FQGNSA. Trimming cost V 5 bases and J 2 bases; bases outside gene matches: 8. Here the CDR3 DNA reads TGTGCCAGCAGCCGGTTGACTAGCGGGATCCCCTACAATGAGCAGTTCTTC. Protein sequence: CASSRLTSGIPYNEQFF.

For the CDR3, the DNA is TGTGCCAGCACCTTTGCGGACAGCTGGAACACCGGGGAGCTGTTTTTT. It specifies CASTFADSWNTGELFF. The V gene is TRBV5-6, the J gene TRBJ2-2; weak D call: TRBD1 (6 bases). Trimming took off 6 bases at V and 1 base at J, with 16 bases between the two ends. CDR3 length: 16 amino acids. The germline gives CDR1 SGHDT, CDR2 YYEEEE.

For the CDR3, the DNA is TGTGCCAGCAGCCCAGGACTAGCGGGGAACACCGGGGAGCTGTTTTTT. It translates to CASSPGLAGNTGELFF. The chain recombines TRBV11-3 with TRBJ2-2; TRBD2 aligns across 11 bases. The CDR3 runs 16 residues. V lost 5 bases, J lost 1 base, and 3 bases stayed unmatched. Germline values: CDR1 SGHNT, CDR2 YENEEA. Full variable domain (outside the CDR3, taken from reference TRBV11-3 and TRBJ2-2): EAGVVQSPRYKIIEKKQPVAFWCNPISGHNTLYWYLQNLGQGPELLIRYENEEAVDDSQLPKDRFSAERLKGVDSTLKIQPAELGDSAVYLCASSPGLAGNTGELFFGEGSRLTVL.

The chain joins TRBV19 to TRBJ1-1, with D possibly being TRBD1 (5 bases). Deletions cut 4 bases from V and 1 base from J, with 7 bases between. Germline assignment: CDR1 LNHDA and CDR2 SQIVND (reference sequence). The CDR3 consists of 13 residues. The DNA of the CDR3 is TGTGCCAGTAGTAGCAGGGAGAACACTGAAGCTTTCTTT. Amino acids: CASSSRENTEAFF.